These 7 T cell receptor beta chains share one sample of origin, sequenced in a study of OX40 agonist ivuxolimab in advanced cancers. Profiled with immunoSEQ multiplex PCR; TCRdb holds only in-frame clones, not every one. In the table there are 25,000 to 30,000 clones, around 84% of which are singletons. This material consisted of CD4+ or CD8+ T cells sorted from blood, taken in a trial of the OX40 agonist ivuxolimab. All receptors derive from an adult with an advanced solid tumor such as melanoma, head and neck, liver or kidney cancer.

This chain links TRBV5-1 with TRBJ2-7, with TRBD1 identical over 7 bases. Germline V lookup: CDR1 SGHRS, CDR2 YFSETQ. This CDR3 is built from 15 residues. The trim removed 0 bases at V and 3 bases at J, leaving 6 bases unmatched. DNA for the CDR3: TGCGCCAGCAGCTTGGCCGCGGCAGGGGGCTACGAGCAGTACTTC. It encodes CASSLAAAGGYEQYF.

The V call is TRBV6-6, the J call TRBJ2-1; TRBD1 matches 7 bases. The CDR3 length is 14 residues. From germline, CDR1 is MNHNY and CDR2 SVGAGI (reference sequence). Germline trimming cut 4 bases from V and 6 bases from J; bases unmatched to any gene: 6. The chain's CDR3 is CASSFTGVVNEQFF. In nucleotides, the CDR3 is TGTGCCAGCAGTTTCACAGGGGTGGTCAATGAGCAGTTCTTC.

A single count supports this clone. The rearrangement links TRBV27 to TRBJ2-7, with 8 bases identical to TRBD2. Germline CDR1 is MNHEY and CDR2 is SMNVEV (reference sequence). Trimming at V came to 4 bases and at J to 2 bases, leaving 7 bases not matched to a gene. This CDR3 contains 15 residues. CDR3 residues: CASSSGLAPTYEQYF. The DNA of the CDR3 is TGTGCCAGCAGTTCCGGACTAGCCCCCACCTACGAGCAGTACTTC.

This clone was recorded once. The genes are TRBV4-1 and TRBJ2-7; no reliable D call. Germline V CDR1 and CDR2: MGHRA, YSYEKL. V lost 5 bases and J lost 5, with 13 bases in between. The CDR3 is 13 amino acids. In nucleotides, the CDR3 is TGCGCCAGCAGCGGGCAGGCTCGGGACGAGCAGTACTTC. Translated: CASSGQARDEQYF.

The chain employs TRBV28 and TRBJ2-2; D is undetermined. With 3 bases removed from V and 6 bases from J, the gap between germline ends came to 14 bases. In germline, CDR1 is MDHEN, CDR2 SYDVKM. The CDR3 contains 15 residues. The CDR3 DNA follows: TGTGCCAGCAGTTTGGGGTCTTTACCCCCCGGGGAGCTGTTTTTT. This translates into CASSLGSLPPGELFF.

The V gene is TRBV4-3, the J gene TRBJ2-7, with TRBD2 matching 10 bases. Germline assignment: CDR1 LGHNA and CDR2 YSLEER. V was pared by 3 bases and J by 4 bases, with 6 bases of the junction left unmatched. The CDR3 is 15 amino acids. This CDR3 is CASSHLAGGEYEQYF. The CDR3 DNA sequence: TGCGCCAGCAGCCACTTAGCGGGGGGCGAGTACGAGCAGTACTTC.

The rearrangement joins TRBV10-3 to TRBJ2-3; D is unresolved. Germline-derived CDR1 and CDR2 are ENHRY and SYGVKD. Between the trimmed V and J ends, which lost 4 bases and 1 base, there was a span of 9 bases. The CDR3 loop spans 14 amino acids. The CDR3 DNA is TGTGCCATCAGTGGGCCAGAGGGCACAGATACGCAGTATTTT. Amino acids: CAISGPEGTDTQYF.